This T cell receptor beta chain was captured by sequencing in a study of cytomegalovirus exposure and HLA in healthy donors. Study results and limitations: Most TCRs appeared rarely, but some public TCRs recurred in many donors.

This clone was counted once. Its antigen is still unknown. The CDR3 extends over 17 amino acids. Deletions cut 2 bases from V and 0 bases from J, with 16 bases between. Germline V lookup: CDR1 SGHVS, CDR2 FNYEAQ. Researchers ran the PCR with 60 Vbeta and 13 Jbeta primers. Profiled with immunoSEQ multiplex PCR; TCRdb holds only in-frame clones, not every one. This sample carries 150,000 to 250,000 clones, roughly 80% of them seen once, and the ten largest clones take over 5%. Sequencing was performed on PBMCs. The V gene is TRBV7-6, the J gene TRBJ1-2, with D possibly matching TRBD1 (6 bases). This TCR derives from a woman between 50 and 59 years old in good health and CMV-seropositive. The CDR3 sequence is CASSLRDTRGPNYGYTF. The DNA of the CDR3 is TGTGCCAGCAGCTTAAGGGACACCCGGGGCCCTAACTATGGCTACACCTTC.